This T cell receptor (beta chain) was identified during a study of cytomegalovirus exposure and HLA in healthy donors. Notes on the study in general: As confirmed in vitro, three CMV-associated chains were specific for CMV antigens. Despite most TCR sequences being rare, some public TCRs occurred in many donors. A classifier reportedly called cytomegalovirus status with high sensitivity and specificity.

On this clone itself: The antigen is undetermined.

The data were produced by immunoSEQ multiplex PCR, yet TCRdb's version contains in-frame clones alone and is incomplete. The data contain roughly 180,000 clones, roughly 86% of them seen just once; the ten biggest clones take up about 7.2%. The CDR3 runs to 12 residues. Germline-derived CDR1 and CDR2 are SEHNR and FQNEAQ (reference sequence). V gave up 2 bases and J gave up 5 bases, with 3 bases separating them. The receptor comes from a man aged 25-40 years in good health and CMV-seropositive. The V and J genes are TRBV7-9 and TRBJ2-2; the D is unclear. Material: PBMCs. The CDR3 sequence: CASSLKTGELFF. CDR3 coding DNA: TGTGCCAGCAGCTTAAAGACCGGGGAGCTGTTTTTT.